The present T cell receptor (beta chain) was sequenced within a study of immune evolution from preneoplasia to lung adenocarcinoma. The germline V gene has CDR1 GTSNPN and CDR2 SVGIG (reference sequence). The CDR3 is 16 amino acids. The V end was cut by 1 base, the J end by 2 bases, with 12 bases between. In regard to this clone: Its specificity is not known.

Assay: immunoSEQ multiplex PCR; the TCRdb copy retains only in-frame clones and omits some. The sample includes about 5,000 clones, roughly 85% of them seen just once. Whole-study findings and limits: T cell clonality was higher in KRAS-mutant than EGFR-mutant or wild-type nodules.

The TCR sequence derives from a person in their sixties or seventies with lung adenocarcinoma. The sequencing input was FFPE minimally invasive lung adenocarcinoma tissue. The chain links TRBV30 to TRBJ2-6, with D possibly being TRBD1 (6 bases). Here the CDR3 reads CAWSGRGLTGANVLTF. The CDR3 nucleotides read TGTGCCTGGAGTGGCAGGGGCTTGACTGGGGCCAACGTCCTGACTTTC.